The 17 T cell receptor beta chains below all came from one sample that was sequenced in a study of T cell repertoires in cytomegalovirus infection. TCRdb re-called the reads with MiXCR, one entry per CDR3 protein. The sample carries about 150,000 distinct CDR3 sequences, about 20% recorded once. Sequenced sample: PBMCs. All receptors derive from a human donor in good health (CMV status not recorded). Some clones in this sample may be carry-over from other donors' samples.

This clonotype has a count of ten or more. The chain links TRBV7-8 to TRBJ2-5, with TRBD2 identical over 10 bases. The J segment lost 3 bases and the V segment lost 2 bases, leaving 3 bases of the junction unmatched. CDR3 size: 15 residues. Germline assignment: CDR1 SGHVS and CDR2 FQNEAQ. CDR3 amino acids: CASSLYTSGEETQYF. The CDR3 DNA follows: TGTGCCAGCAGCTTATACACTAGCGGGGAAGAGACCCAGTACTTC.

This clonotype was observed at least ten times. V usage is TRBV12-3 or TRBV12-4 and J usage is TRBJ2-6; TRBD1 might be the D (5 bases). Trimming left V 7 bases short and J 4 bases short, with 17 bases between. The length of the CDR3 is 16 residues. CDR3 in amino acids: CASIRAGASGANVLTF. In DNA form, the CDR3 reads TGTGCCAGCATTAGGGCTGGGGCATCCGGGGCCAACGTCCTGACTTTC.

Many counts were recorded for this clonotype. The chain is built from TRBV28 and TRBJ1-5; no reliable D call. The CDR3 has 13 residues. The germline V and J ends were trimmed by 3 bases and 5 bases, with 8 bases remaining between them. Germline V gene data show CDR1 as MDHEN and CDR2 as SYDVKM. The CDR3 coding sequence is TGTGCCAGCAGTTTCGAAGAGGATCAGCCCCAGCATTTT. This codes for CASSFEEDQPQHF.

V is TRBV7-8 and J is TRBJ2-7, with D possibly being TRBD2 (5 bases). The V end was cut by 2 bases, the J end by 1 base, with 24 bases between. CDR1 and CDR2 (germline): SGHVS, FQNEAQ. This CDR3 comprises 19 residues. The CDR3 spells CASSLLSSGASGTSYEQYF. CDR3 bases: TGTGCCAGCAGCTTATTAAGCTCGGGTGCGAGCGGAACTTCCTACGAGCAGTACTTC. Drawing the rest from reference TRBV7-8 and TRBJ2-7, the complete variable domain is GAGVSQSPRYKVAKRGQDVALRCDPISGHVSLFWYQQALGQGPEFLTYFQNEAQLDKSGLPSDRFFAERPEGSVSTLKIQRTQQEDSAVYLCASSLLSSGASGTSYEQYFGPGTRLTVT.

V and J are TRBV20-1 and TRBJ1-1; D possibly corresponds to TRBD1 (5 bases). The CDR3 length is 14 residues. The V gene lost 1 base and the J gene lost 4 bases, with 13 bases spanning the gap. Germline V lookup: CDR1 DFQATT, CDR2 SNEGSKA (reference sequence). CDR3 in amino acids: CSARGGEGPTEAFF. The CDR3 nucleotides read TGCAGTGCTAGAGGTGGAGAGGGGCCCACTGAAGCTTTCTTT.

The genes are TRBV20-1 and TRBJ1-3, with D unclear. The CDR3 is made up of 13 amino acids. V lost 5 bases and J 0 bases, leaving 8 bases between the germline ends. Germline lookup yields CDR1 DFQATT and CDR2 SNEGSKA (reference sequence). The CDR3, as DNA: TGCAGTGCTGTCCTACACTCTGGAAACACCATATATTTT. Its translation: CSAVLHSGNTIYF.

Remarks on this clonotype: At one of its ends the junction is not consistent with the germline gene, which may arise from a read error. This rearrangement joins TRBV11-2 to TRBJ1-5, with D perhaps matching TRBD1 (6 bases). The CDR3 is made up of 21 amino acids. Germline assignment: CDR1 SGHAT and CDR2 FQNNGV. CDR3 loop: CASSLDRTEAGIPRSSQPQHF. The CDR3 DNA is TGTGCCAGCAGCTTAGACCGGACAGAGGCCGGCATACCCCGTAGCAGTCAGCCCCAGCATTTT.

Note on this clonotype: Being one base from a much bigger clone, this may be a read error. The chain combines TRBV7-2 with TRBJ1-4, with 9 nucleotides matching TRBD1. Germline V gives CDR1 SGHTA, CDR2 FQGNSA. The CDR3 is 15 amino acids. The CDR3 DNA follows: TGTGCCGGCAGCCTGCGACAGGGGGGTCATGAAAAACTGTTTTTT. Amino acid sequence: CAGSLRQGGHEKLFF.

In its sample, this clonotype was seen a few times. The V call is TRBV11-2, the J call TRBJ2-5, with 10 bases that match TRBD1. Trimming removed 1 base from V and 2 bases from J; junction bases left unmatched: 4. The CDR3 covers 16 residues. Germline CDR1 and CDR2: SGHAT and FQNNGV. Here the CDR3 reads CASSLGGQGIQETQYF. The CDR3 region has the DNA TGTGCCAGCAGCTTAGGGGGACAGGGGATACAAGAGACCCAGTACTTC.

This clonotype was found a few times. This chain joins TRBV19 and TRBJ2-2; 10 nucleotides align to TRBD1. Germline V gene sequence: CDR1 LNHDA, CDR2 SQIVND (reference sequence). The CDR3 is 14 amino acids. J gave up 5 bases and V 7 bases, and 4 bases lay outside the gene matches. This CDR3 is CASIWTGGTGELFF. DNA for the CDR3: TGTGCCAGTATTTGGACAGGGGGTACCGGGGAGCTGTTTTTT. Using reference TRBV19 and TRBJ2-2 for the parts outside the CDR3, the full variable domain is DGGITQSPKYLFRKEGQNVTLSCEQNLNHDAMYWYRQDPGQGLRLIYYSQIVNDFQKGDIAEGYSVSREKKESFPLTVTSAQKNPTAFYLCASIWTGGTGELFFGEGSRLTVL.

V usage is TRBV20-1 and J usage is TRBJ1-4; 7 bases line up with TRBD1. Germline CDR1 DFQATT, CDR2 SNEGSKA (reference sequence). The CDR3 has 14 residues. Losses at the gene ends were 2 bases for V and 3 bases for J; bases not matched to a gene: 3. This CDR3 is CSARPTGANEKLFF. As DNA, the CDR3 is TGCAGTGCTAGACCCACAGGGGCTAATGAAAAACTGTTTTTT.

CDR3 DNA: TGTGCCAGCAGCCTCCGGGACTTCACAGATACGCAGTATTTT. Its translation is CASSLRDFTDTQYF. The chain links TRBV28 to TRBJ2-3; D possibly corresponds to TRBD2 (6 bases). The length of the CDR3 is 14 residues. The V and J ends lost 6 bases and 2 bases respectively, with 12 bases between them. The germline gives CDR1 MDHEN, CDR2 SYDVKM.

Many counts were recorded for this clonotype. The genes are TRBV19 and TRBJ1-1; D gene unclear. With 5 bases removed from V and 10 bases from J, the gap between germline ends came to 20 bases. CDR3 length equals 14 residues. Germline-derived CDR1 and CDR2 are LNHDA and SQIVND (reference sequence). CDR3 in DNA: TGTGCCAGTAGTCCCGACACTCTACAAACCCGAGCTTTCTTT. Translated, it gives CASSPDTLQTRAFF.

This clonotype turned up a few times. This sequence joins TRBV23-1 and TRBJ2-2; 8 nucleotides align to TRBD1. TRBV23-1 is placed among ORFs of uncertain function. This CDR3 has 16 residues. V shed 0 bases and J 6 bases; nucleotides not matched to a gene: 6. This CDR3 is CASSQSSAGGPGELFF. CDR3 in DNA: TGCGCCAGCAGTCAATCATCGGCAGGGGGCCCCGGGGAGCTGTTTTTT.

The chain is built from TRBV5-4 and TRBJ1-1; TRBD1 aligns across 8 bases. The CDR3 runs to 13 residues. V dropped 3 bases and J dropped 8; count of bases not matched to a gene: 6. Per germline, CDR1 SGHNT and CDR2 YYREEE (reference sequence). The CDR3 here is CASSSDRVGEAFF. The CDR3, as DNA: TGTGCCAGCAGCTCGGACAGGGTGGGGGAAGCTTTCTTT.

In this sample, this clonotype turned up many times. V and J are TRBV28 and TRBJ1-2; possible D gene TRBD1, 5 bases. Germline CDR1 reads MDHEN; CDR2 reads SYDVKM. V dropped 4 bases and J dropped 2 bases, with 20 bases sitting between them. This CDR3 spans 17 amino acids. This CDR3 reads CASSSLGRDGVNYGYTF. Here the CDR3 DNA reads TGTGCCAGCAGTTCACTCGGCCGGGACGGCGTCAACTATGGCTACACCTTC.

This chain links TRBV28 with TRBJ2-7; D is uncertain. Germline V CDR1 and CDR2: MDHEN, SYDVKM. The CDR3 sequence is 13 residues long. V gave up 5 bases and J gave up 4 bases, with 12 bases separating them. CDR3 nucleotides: TGTGCCAGCAGTCCCTACCCGGGTTACGAGCAGTACTTC. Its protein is CASSPYPGYEQYF.